These 23 T cell receptor beta chains originate from one sample sequenced in a study of shared clonotypes between healthy human individuals. TCRdb's copy holds only in-frame clones and misses some; the assay was immunoSEQ multiplex PCR. This repertoire shows approximately 1.1 million clones, 70% to 80% found once; its top ten account for about 0.52%. The sequencing input was memory CD4+ T cells from PBMCs. As for subset: CD45RA-negative fraction. These receptors were obtained from a man aged 18 to 29 in good health. Some clones in this sample may be carry-over from other donors' samples.

This chain joins TRBV4-1 and TRBJ1-1, with D possibly matching TRBD1 (5 bases). Trimming stripped 0 bases from V and 10 bases from J, with 12 bases between. This CDR3 region has 13 residues. Germline CDR1 and CDR2: MGHRA and YSYEKL. In nucleotides, the CDR3 is TGCGCCAGCAGCCAAGATCCAGGCAGGGCAGCTTTCTTT. This sequence encodes CASSQDPGRAAFF.

The V and J genes are TRBV21-1 and TRBJ2-7; the table's D call, TRBD1, was not checked against the DNA. TRBV21-1 is a documented pseudogene. CDR3 size: 17 residues. DNA of the CDR3: TGTGCCAGCAGCAAAGTCTTCCCAAGGGACAGCCTTTACGAGCAGTACTTC. It specifies CASSKVFPRDSLYEQYF.

The chain carries TRBV19 and TRBJ1-1; weak D call: TRBD1 (6 bases). In germline, CDR1 is LNHDA, CDR2 SQIVND (reference sequence). The CDR3 is 14 residues long. V was pared by 6 bases and J by 2 bases, with 13 bases between. CDR3: CASRKPGHNTEAFF. The CDR3 bases are TGTGCCAGTAGGAAACCGGGACACAACACTGAAGCTTTCTTT.

The chain links TRBV5-6 to TRBJ2-5; 7 bases align to TRBD2. The DNA end favors TRBJ2-7, so the J call may be wrong. CDR3 length: 16 residues. Germline loops: CDR1 SGHDT, CDR2 YYEEEE. The CDR3 loop reads CASSLYVAGLSYEQYF. The CDR3 DNA sequence: TGTGCCAGCAGCTTGTATGTAGCGGGCCTCTCCTACGAGCAGTACTTC.

The V call is TRBV7-3, the J call TRBJ2-7; tentative D call: TRBD1 (6 bases). This CDR3 has 13 amino acids. CDR1 is SGHTA, CDR2 FQGTGA, per germline. V was clipped by 5 bases and J by 7 bases, with 15 bases between them. The CDR3 bases are TGTGCCAGCAGCCGAACAGGGTTGGGGGAGCAGTACTTC. Translation: CASSRTGLGEQYF.

The chain has TRBV28 and TRBJ1-3, with 9 bases lining up with TRBD1. The CDR3 loop spans 17 amino acids. Germline V gene sequence: CDR1 MDHEN, CDR2 SYDVKM. V was clipped by 5 bases and J by 0 bases; unmatched bases: 8. The CDR3 DNA reads as TGTGCCAGCAGTCACGGGACAGGGCCCCGCTCTGGAAACACCATATATTTT. As protein: CASSHGTGPRSGNTIYF.

This clone came up a few times. This chain links TRBV7-9 with TRBJ1-2; D gene uncertain. This CDR3 has 13 amino acids. Trimming shortened V by 1 base and J by 8 bases, and 11 bases separated the two germline ends. Germline CDR1 reads SEHNR; CDR2 reads FQNEAQ (reference sequence). CDR3 region: CASSLEARQGYTF. DNA for the CDR3: TGTGCCAGCAGCTTAGAGGCCCGCCAAGGCTACACCTTC. The full variable domain, with the rest looked up from reference TRBV7-9 and TRBJ1-2, is DTGVSQNPRHKITKRGQNVTFRCDPISEHNRLYWYRQTLGQGPEFLTYFQNEAQLEKSRLLSDRFSAERPKGSFSTLEIQRTEQGDSAMYLCASSLEARQGYTFGSGTRLTVV.

This rearrangement joins TRBV5-1 to TRBJ2-5; weak D call: TRBD2 (5 bases). V lost 1 base and J lost 5, with 12 bases in between. The V gene's germline CDR1 is SGHRS and CDR2 YFSETQ. This CDR3 has 14 amino acids. This CDR3 is CASSLSLAGETQYF. DNA for the CDR3: TGCGCCAGCAGCTTGTCTCTAGCTGGCGAGACCCAGTACTTC.

V and J are TRBV2 and TRBJ1-2; D might be TRBD1 (6 bases). The CDR3 consists of 15 residues. Germline V gives CDR1 SNHLY, CDR2 FYNNEI. The V and J ends lost 6 bases and 4 bases respectively, with 18 bases between them. CDR3 bases: TGTGCCAGCAGCTCCGGGCAGGGGTATTTCTATGGCTACACCTTC. This sequence encodes CASSSGQGYFYGYTF.

The gene calls are TRBV19 and TRBJ2-7, with TRBD2 matching 9 bases. V shed 5 bases and J 4 bases; nucleotides not matched to a gene: 9. Germline V gives CDR1 LNHDA, CDR2 SQIVND (reference sequence). The CDR3 has 15 residues. The CDR3 is CASSVVTSGKYEQYF. CDR3 bases: TGTGCCAGTAGTGTCGTGACTAGCGGTAAATACGAGCAGTACTTC.

As concerns this clone: Since a far larger clone is one base different, this is likely a read error. The chain recombines TRBV30 with TRBJ1-2; D unclear. The CDR3 sequence is 12 residues long. Per the germline V gene, CDR1 is GTSNPN and CDR2 is SVGIG (reference sequence). V shed 2 bases and J shed 3 bases, with 7 bases lying between them. The CDR3 region has the DNA TGTGCCTGGAGTTCGGGCGACTATGGCTACACCTTC. This encodes CAWSSGDYGYTF.

This sequence joins TRBV4-2 and TRBJ2-3; no clear D gene. The CDR3 has 17 amino acids. Germline V CDR1 and CDR2: LGHNA, YNFKEQ. Trimming pared 0 bases from V and 0 bases from J, leaving 13 bases between. The CDR3 nucleotides are TGTGCCAGCAGCCAAGATCCGCTGGACCCAAGCACAGATACGCAGTATTTT. Protein product: CASSQDPLDPSTDTQYF.

The rearrangement uses TRBV15 and TRBJ1-1; D gene ambiguous. Germline V gene sequence: CDR1 LNHNV, CDR2 YYDKDF (reference sequence). This CDR3 comprises 13 residues. V lost 3 bases, J lost 5 bases, and 10 bases lay in between. In DNA, the CDR3 is TGTGCCACCAGCAGGCGCGCGGGTACTGAAGCTTTCTTT. Its translation is CATSRRAGTEAFF.

The genes are TRBV4-1 and TRBJ1-5; 8 nucleotides align to TRBD1. The CDR3 is 17 amino acids. Germline V gives CDR1 MGHRA, CDR2 YSYEKL. With V trimmed by 3 bases and J by 2 bases, 9 bases remained unmatched. The CDR3 DNA reads as TGCGCCAGCAGCCATATGACAGGGGCGGCCGGCAATCAGCCCCAGCATTTT. Its translation is CASSHMTGAAGNQPQHF.

CDR3: CASREQNTEAFF. The CDR3 coding sequence is TGTGCCAGTAGAGAACAGAACACTGAAGCTTTCTTT. This chain connects TRBV19 to TRBJ1-1; D is undetermined. The CDR3 length is 12 residues. Germline V gene lookup returns CDR1 LNHDA and CDR2 SQIVND (reference sequence). V was pared by 6 bases and J by 1 base, with 6 bases between.

This chain links TRBV7-2 with TRBJ1-1; D is ambiguous. The CDR3 covers 13 residues. The germline V and J ends were trimmed by 2 bases and 5 bases, with 9 bases remaining between them. The germline gives CDR1 SGHTA, CDR2 FQGNSA. The CDR3 spells CASSLTTATEAFF. The CDR3 DNA reads as TGTGCCAGCAGCTTAACCACAGCGACTGAAGCTTTCTTT. The full variable domain, with the rest looked up from reference TRBV7-2 and TRBJ1-1, is GAGVSQSPSNKVTEKGKDVELRCDPISGHTALYWYRQSLGQGLEFLIYFQGNSAPDKSGLPSDRFSAERTGGSVSTLTIQRTQQEDSAVYLCASSLTTATEAFFGQGTRLTVV.

The chain joins TRBV7-9 to TRBJ2-7, with D unclear. Looked up from germline, CDR1 is SEHNR and CDR2 is FQNEAQ (reference sequence). Trimming removed 2 bases from V and 5 bases from J, with 7 bases in between. The CDR3 contains 12 residues. CDR3 sequence reads: CASSLLFDEQYF. The CDR3 nucleotides are TGTGCCAGCAGCTTATTGTTCGACGAGCAGTACTTC.

The chain couples TRBV19 to TRBJ1-1; TRBD1 is a possible D gene (5 bases). Per the germline V gene, CDR1 is LNHDA and CDR2 is SQIVND (reference sequence). This CDR3 comprises 13 residues. With 6 bases removed from V and 6 bases from J, the gap between germline ends came to 14 bases. CDR3 sequence (DNA): TGTGCCAGTAGAGGTCAGGGTGTATCTGAAGCTTTCTTT. Residues: CASRGQGVSEAFF. The complete variable domain, with remaining parts taken from reference TRBV19 and TRBJ1-1, reads DGGITQSPKYLFRKEGQNVTLSCEQNLNHDAMYWYRQDPGQGLRLIYYSQIVNDFQKGDIAEGYSVSREKKESFPLTVTSAQKNPTAFYLCASRGQGVSEAFFGQGTRLTVV.

There are a few counts of this clone. This chain connects TRBV12-5 to TRBJ1-1; 7 bases align to TRBD1. This CDR3 comprises 16 residues. V gave up 6 bases and J gave up 3 bases; unmatched junction bases: 13. Germline CDR1 is LGHNT and CDR2 is FRNRAP. This CDR3 reads CASGPPHRDSDTEAFF. CDR3 in DNA: TGTGCTAGTGGGCCCCCTCACCGGGACAGCGACACTGAAGCTTTCTTT.

The chain joins TRBV6-1 to TRBJ2-2; D remains ambiguous. Deletions cut 6 bases from V and 8 bases from J, with 16 bases between. Per germline, CDR1 MNHNS and CDR2 SASEGT. This CDR3 spans 14 amino acids. The CDR3 DNA is TGTGCCAGCAGACTCCATACCGTCACAGGGGAGCTGTTTTTT. Protein product: CASRLHTVTGELFF.

The rearrangement uses TRBV27 and TRBJ1-1; 7 bases agree with TRBD1. CDR1 and CDR2 (germline): MNHEY, SMNVEV (reference sequence). The V segment lost 5 bases and the J segment 7 bases; nucleotides outside the gene matches: 10. This CDR3 is 14 amino acids long. The CDR3 sequence: CASSPGDRNFEAFF. The DNA for the CDR3 is TGTGCCAGCAGTCCAGGGGACAGAAACTTTGAAGCTTTCTTT.

This clone was observed a few times. This sample also contains other DNA sequences that code for the same CDR3. J is TRBJ1-1 and V is TRBV7-9; D call uncertain. The germline V and J ends were trimmed by 1 base and 2 bases, with 8 bases remaining between them. The CDR3 sequence is 14 residues long. Germline V gene sequence: CDR1 SEHNR, CDR2 FQNEAQ (reference sequence). CDR3 protein: CASSLDRANTEAFF. In nucleotides, the CDR3 is TGTGCCAGCAGCTTAGATCGGGCCAACACTGAAGCTTTCTTT.

The chain carries TRBV5-1 and TRBJ2-2, with D perhaps given as TRBD1 or TRBD2 (5 bases each). This CDR3 has 14 amino acids. Germline CDR1 reads SGHRS; CDR2 reads YFSETQ. Trimming shortened V by 5 bases and J by 3 bases, and 11 bases separated the two germline ends. The DNA of the CDR3 is TGCGCCAGCAGGTTCAGGGAGTACACCGGGGAGCTGTTTTTT. Encoded protein: CASRFREYTGELFF.